The present T cell receptor beta chain was sequenced within a study of control samples from healthy donors and cancer patients. Clones were sequenced by immunoSEQ multiplex PCR, and TCRdb holds only the in-frame ones, with some missing. The profile shows about 160,000 clones, under 96% of them singletons. Trimming pared 3 bases from V and 10 bases from J, leaving 11 bases between. CDR1 and CDR2 (germline): SGDLS, YYNGEE. The CDR3 length is 13 residues. The clonotype originates from a woman younger than 45 in good health. Sequenced input: blood. The chain couples TRBV9 to TRBJ1-6, with D perhaps matching TRBD1 (5 bases). The CDR3 here is CASSATRGSPLHF. The CDR3 region has the DNA TGTGCCAGCAGCGCGACCCGGGGGTCACCCCTCCACTTT.